This TCR beta chain emerged from a study of CD8 T cells in Susac syndrome. Study-wide results and limits: TCR sequencing and HLA analysis covered a relatively small number of individuals.

An input of roughly 0.5 to 1 ug of RNA was subjected to reverse transcription using random hexamers. MiXCR, run by TCRdb on the immunoSEQ multiplex PCR reads, gives a single entry per CDR3 protein. The data hold 95,000 to 150,000 distinct CDR3 sequences, with 95% to 96% observed a single time. About this clonotype itself: The antigen is not known.

The CDR3 is 12 amino acids. The V and J ends lost 6 bases and 4 bases respectively, with 10 bases between them. The genes are TRBV12-3 or TRBV12-4 and TRBJ2-7; D perhaps matches TRBD1 (6 bases). The TCR comes from a human donor with Susac syndrome. The source material was CD4+ T cells from PBMCs. The CDR3 DNA reads as TGTGCCAGCAGCAAACAGGGTTACGAGCAGTACTTC. It codes for CASSKQGYEQYF.